This TCR beta chain came from a study of cytomegalovirus exposure and HLA in healthy donors. The study, taken as a whole, reports: That first-cohort TCR clusters tended to co-occur in the 130 or so validation repertoires was found in a later analysis. The majority of TCR sequences were rare, yet some public TCRs appeared in many donors.

Separation from the roughly 690-subject first cohort characterized the roughly 120-subject validation cohort, to which the donors belonged. Of note for this clone: The antigen is undetermined.

The germline V gene encodes CDR1 SGHAT and CDR2 FQNNGV. CDR3 length: 14 residues. V shed 2 bases and J shed 5 bases, with 12 bases lying between them. TCRdb's table, derived via immunoSEQ multiplex PCR, lists solely in-frame clones and lacks some. The sample shows 130,000 or so clones, roughly 89% of them seen only once. This sequence was found in a woman younger than 35 in good health and CMV-seropositive. The chain employs TRBV11-2 and TRBJ2-5; D unclear. The sample was PBMCs. CDR3: CASSLRLLPETQYF. CDR3 nucleotide sequence: TGTGCCAGCAGCTTAAGACTTCTCCCGGAGACCCAGTACTTC.